This entry lists 20 T cell receptor beta chains sequenced from one sample in a study of blood T cell repertoires in COVID-19. Only in-frame clones appear in the TCRdb table, and some are missing; sequencing was by immunoSEQ multiplex PCR. In the table there are over 250,000 clones, roughly nine tenths of which are singletons. The sequencing input was PBMCs or T cells enriched from blood (not recorded which). Source of these receptors: a woman between 18 and 29 years old who had recovered from COVID-19.

The chain employs TRBV11-2 and TRBJ2-1; D is uncertain. CDR1 is SGHAT, CDR2 FQNNGV, per germline. V dropped 1 base and J dropped 6 bases, with 7 bases sitting between them. This CDR3 is built from 13 residues. DNA for the CDR3: TGTGCCAGCAGCTTAGGAGTAGTCAATGAGCAGTTCTTC. It encodes CASSLGVVNEQFF.

This sequence joins TRBV10-2 and TRBJ2-1, with D unresolved. V shed 0 bases and J shed 5 bases, with 20 bases lying between them. Looked up from germline, CDR1 is WSHSY and CDR2 is SAAADI. The CDR3 spans 18 residues. CDR3 coding DNA: TGCGCCAGCAGTGAGTCGTCTTTCCGGTACAGAGTGGACAATGAGCAGTTCTTC. Its protein is CASSESSFRYRVDNEQFF.

This sequence joins TRBV10-1 and TRBJ2-5; weak D call: TRBD2 (6 bases). The CDR3 sequence is 14 residues long. V lost 4 bases, J lost 1 base, and 10 bases lay in between. The germline V gene has CDR1 WNHNN and CDR2 SYGVQD (reference sequence). CDR3 sequence: CASSAGGPQETQYF. The CDR3, as DNA: TGCGCCAGCAGTGCCGGGGGACCCCAAGAGACCCAGTACTTC.

This clone was seen only a few times. The chain combines TRBV4-1 with TRBJ2-7; no definite D call. The V gene's germline CDR1 is MGHRA and CDR2 YSYEKL. The length of the CDR3 is 16 residues. Trimming stripped 0 bases from V and 3 bases from J, with 15 bases between. CDR3 DNA sequence: TGCGCCAGCAGCCAAGAGGGCAGCCGGAACAGCTACGAGCAGTACTTC. Residues: CASSQEGSRNSYEQYF.

The chain recombines TRBV7-9 with TRBJ1-4; TRBD1 might be the D (6 bases). CDR3 size: 14 residues. Germline values: CDR1 SEHNR, CDR2 FQNEAQ (reference sequence). Between the trimmed V and J ends, which lost 5 bases and 8 bases, there was a span of 15 bases. The CDR3 is CASSQDRFGEKLFF. The DNA for the CDR3 is TGTGCCAGCAGCCAAGACAGGTTTGGGGAAAAACTGTTTTTT.

The chain employs TRBV4-3 and TRBJ2-5; D possibly corresponds to TRBD2 (5 bases). The V gene's germline CDR1 is LGHNA and CDR2 YSLEER. V was clipped by 4 bases and J by 5 bases, with 17 bases between them. The CDR3 is made up of 15 amino acids. The CDR3 bases are TGCGCCAGCAGCCTGACGGAGAGGGCCGCGGAGACCCAGTACTTC. Translation gives CASSLTERAAETQYF.

V gene TRBV7-8 combines with J gene TRBJ2-7, with 10 bases that match TRBD1. Germline V lookup: CDR1 SGHVS, CDR2 FQNEAQ. This CDR3 comprises 15 residues. The J segment lost 4 bases and the V segment lost 2 bases, leaving 5 bases of the junction unmatched. CDR3 sequence (DNA): TGTGCCAGCAGCTTATTGGGGGGACAGGGGTACGAGCAGTACTTC. Its translation is CASSLLGGQGYEQYF.

The rearrangement uses TRBV30 and TRBJ2-2; D is possibly TRBD1 (6 bases). The CDR3 totals 14 residues. Germline V gene lookup returns CDR1 GTSNPN and CDR2 SVGIG (reference sequence). V lost 2 bases and J lost 6, with 13 bases in between. The CDR3 coding sequence is TGTGCCTGGAGTAGGGGGATTAGGGCCGGGGAGCTGTTTTTT. This codes for CAWSRGIRAGELFF.

This chain uses TRBV29-1 with TRBJ1-6; TRBD1 matches 7 bases. J was trimmed by 3 bases and V by 3 bases; bases with no gene match: 8. The germline gives CDR1 SQVTM, CDR2 ANQGSEA. This CDR3 has 16 amino acids. The DNA of the CDR3 is TGCAGCGTTGATTCACGGGACAGTAGCTATAATTCACCCCTCCACTTT. Its translation: CSVDSRDSSYNSPLHF.

This clone was detected only a few times. This chain joins TRBV27 and TRBJ1-1, with TRBD1 as a possible D gene (6 bases). Trimming removed 2 bases from V and 2 bases from J, with 12 bases in between. Germline CDR1 is MNHEY and CDR2 is SMNVEV (reference sequence). The CDR3 is 15 amino acids. CDR3 loop: CASSLAGGLNTEAFF. CDR3 DNA sequence: TGTGCCAGCAGTTTAGCGGGGGGCCTTAACACTGAAGCTTTCTTT.

The chain uses TRBV4-1 and TRBJ1-3, with 11 bases aligning to TRBD1. The ends lost 5 bases at V and 3 bases at J; junction bases unmatched: 6. Germline CDR1 and CDR2: MGHRA and YSYEKL. This CDR3 has 16 residues. CDR3 coding DNA: TGCGCCAGCAGCTACGGACAGGGGGCGGGTGGAAACACCATATATTTT. Its protein product is CASSYGQGAGGNTIYF.

The CDR3 region is CASSARLAGYNEQFF. CDR3 DNA: TGTGCCAGCAGCGCCCGACTAGCGGGTTACAATGAGCAGTTCTTC. This chain links TRBV7-2 with TRBJ2-1; 10 bases align to TRBD2. Germline V CDR1 and CDR2: SGHTA, FQGNSA. V gave up 5 bases and J gave up 4 bases; unmatched junction bases: 5. This CDR3 has 15 amino acids. Filled out from reference TRBV7-2 and TRBJ2-1, the complete variable domain reads GAGVSQSPSNKVTEKGKDVELRCDPISGHTALYWYRQSLGQGLEFLIYFQGNSAPDKSGLPSDRFSAERTGGSVSTLTIQRTQQEDSAVYLCASSARLAGYNEQFFGPGTRLTVL.

CDR3: CASSHKGLAGGNYNEQFF. The CDR3 DNA follows: TGTGCCAGCAGCCATAAGGGACTAGCGGGAGGAAACTACAATGAGCAGTTCTTC. The genes are TRBV3-1 (or the pseudogene TRBV3-2) and TRBJ2-1, with 15 bases matching TRBD2. Germline CDR1 reads LGHDT; CDR2 reads YNNKEL (reference sequence). The CDR3 covers 18 residues. V shed 3 bases, J shed 3 bases, and the junction held 6 bases outside the gene matches.

The chain carries TRBV19 and TRBJ1-1; D is uncertain. V was shortened by 5 bases and J by 0 bases, with 7 bases between the two germline ends. This CDR3 is built from 13 residues. CDR1 is LNHDA, CDR2 SQIVND, per germline (reference sequence). The CDR3 DNA sequence: TGTGCCAGTAGTCTCCGTATGAACACTGAAGCTTTCTTT. Translation: CASSLRMNTEAFF.

This clone is deemed medium-sized. The chain joins TRBV5-1 to TRBJ1-2; D possibly corresponds to TRBD1 (5 bases). The CDR3 has 14 residues. The germline CDR1 and CDR2 sequences are SGHRS and YFSETQ. V gave up 1 base and J gave up 2 bases, with 9 bases separating them. DNA for the CDR3: TGCGCCAGCAGCTTGCGGCAGGGAAACTATGGCTACACCTTC. Translating it yields CASSLRQGNYGYTF.

The chain combines TRBV7-8 with TRBJ1-1, with 9 bases fitting TRBD1. Germline values: CDR1 SGHVS, CDR2 FQNEAQ. The J segment lost 0 bases and the V segment lost 1 base, leaving 3 bases of the junction unmatched. CDR3 length: 16 residues. This CDR3 reads CASSLEGTGLNTEAFF. The DNA of the CDR3 is TGTGCCAGCAGCTTAGAAGGGACAGGGCTGAACACTGAAGCTTTCTTT.

This clone was seen only a few times. The chain carries TRBV5-4 and TRBJ1-1, with D uncertain. Germline V gene sequence: CDR1 SGHNT, CDR2 YYREEE (reference sequence). Trimming pared 4 bases from V and 3 bases from J, leaving 10 bases between. This CDR3 is 13 amino acids long. The CDR3 is CASSMKEYTEAFF. The CDR3 coding sequence is TGTGCCAGCAGCATGAAGGAGTACACTGAAGCTTTCTTT.

This chain joins TRBV18 and TRBJ1-2; 9 bases are shared with TRBD1. The CDR3 length is 13 residues. Germline loops: CDR1 KGHSH, CDR2 LQKENI. After removal of 4 bases from V and 5 bases from J, the junction contained 2 bases not matched to a gene. CDR3 nucleotides: TGTGCCAGCTCACGTGACAGGGGGTATGGCTACACCTTC. Its translation is CASSRDRGYGYTF.

This clone was counted only a few times. V usage is TRBV9 and J usage is TRBJ1-2, with 7 bases that match TRBD1. CDR3 length: 15 residues. Looked up from germline, CDR1 is SGDLS and CDR2 is YYNGEE. With V trimmed by 0 bases and J by 8 bases, 10 bases remained unmatched. The CDR3 sequence: CASSVEGDRAGGYTF. The CDR3 DNA is TGTGCCAGCAGCGTAGAAGGCGACAGGGCGGGCGGCTACACCTTC.

The chain combines TRBV6-5 with TRBJ2-1; the D is unclear. Deletions cut 3 bases from V and 9 bases from J, with 18 bases between. The CDR3 length is 15 residues. Germline assignment: CDR1 MNHEY and CDR2 SVGAGI. The CDR3 loop reads CASSYGHEPGGEQFF. In nucleotides, the CDR3 is TGTGCCAGCAGTTATGGTCACGAACCCGGCGGTGAGCAGTTCTTC.